These 17 T cell receptor beta chains were all obtained from the same sample, sequenced in a study of PD-1 blockade in classical Hodgkin lymphoma. Each of the patients experienced relapse following autologous stem cell transplantation, and their brentuximab vedotin exposure differed. The table came from immunoSEQ multiplex PCR; TCRdb's copy has only in-frame clones and leaves some out. The sample includes around 91,000 clones, 75% to 85% seen only once; the top ten take 15% to 20%. Source: peripheral blood mononuclear cells (PBMCs), taken before the second cycle of nivolumab. These receptors were collected from a human donor with classical Hodgkin lymphoma.

This rearrangement joins TRBV11-2 to TRBJ2-5; D may match TRBD1 or TRBD2 (5 bases each). The CDR3 has 15 residues. Trimming left V 1 base short and J 5 bases short, with 14 bases between. Germline V gives CDR1 SGHAT, CDR2 FQNNGV. The DNA of the CDR3 is TGTGCCAGCAGCTTAGTTGGGGGTGTCGGGGAGACCCAGTACTTC. Translated, it gives CASSLVGGVGETQYF.

The chain combines TRBV7-2 with TRBJ1-2; 9 bases agree with TRBD1. Looked up from germline, CDR1 is SGHTA and CDR2 is FQGNSA. There are 14 residues in the CDR3. Trimming took 5 bases from V and 5 from J; bases not matched to a gene: 6. CDR3 nucleotides: TGTGCCAGCAGCCCGCGACAGGGGGGGTATGGCTACACCTTC. As protein: CASSPRQGGYGYTF. Full variable domain (rest looked up from reference TRBV7-2 and TRBJ1-2): GAGVSQSPSNKVTEKGKDVELRCDPISGHTALYWYRQSLGQGLEFLIYFQGNSAPDKSGLPSDRFSAERTGGSVSTLTIQRTQQEDSAVYLCASSPRQGGYGYTFGSGTRLTVV.

This sequence joins TRBV5-5 and TRBJ1-2; no reliable D call. The CDR3 covers 15 residues. Trimming removed 2 bases at V and 2 bases at J, with 13 bases between. Germline V gene lookup returns CDR1 SGHKS and CDR2 YYEKEE (reference sequence). Here the CDR3 DNA reads TGTGCCAGCAGCTTAAATAGTGCGGAGAACTATGGCTACACCTTC. Translation: CASSLNSAENYGYTF.

The rearrangement joins TRBV5-4 to TRBJ2-7; 16 bases line up with TRBD2. Trimming took 4 bases from V and 7 from J; bases not matched to a gene: 20. The CDR3 is 20 residues long. From germline, CDR1 is SGHNT and CDR2 YYREEE (reference sequence). CDR3 in DNA: TGTGCCAGCAGCGAACCGGGACTAGCGGGAGGGTCCAACAAGGAATGGGAGCAGTACTTC. This encodes CASSEPGLAGGSNKEWEQYF. The full variable domain, its missing parts supplied by reference TRBV5-4 and TRBJ2-7, is ETGVTQSPTHLIKTRGQQVTLRCSSQSGHNTVSWYQQALGQGPQFIFQYYREEENGRGNFPPRFSGLQFPNYSSELNVNALELDDSALYLCASSEPGLAGGSNKEWEQYFGPGTRLTVT.

This chain uses TRBV5-1 with TRBJ2-7, with 8 positions matching TRBD2. Germline V lookup: CDR1 SGHRS, CDR2 YFSETQ. Trimming took 9 bases from V and 7 from J; bases not matched to a gene: 12. The CDR3 is made up of 13 amino acids. CDR3 sequence reads: CATLGVAGLEQYF. DNA of the CDR3: TGCGCCACCCTAGGGGTAGCGGGACTAGAGCAGTACTTC.

This rearrangement joins TRBV28 to TRBJ1-2; D remains ambiguous. Germline loops: CDR1 MDHEN, CDR2 SYDVKM. Trimming took 5 bases from V and 4 from J, leaving 14 bases between them. The CDR3 is 14 residues long. The CDR3 loop reads CASSPGPEFYGYTF. In nucleotides, the CDR3 is TGTGCCAGCAGTCCGGGCCCCGAGTTCTATGGCTACACCTTC.

The table lists this clone with a few counts. The chain couples TRBV14 to TRBJ2-5; tentative D call: TRBD1 (5 bases). The CDR3 is made up of 15 amino acids. V dropped 7 bases and J dropped 4 bases, with 19 bases sitting between them. Germline values: CDR1 SGHDN, CDR2 FVKESK. The CDR3 DNA sequence: TGTGCCAGCACGTGGGGCAGGTATCGCACAGAGACCCAGTACTTC. Its translation: CASTWGRYRTETQYF.

This clone was counted only a few times. Different DNA sequences within this sample yield the same CDR3. The rearrangement joins TRBV7-8 to TRBJ1-2; D may be TRBD1 (6 bases). V was trimmed by 5 bases and J by 6 bases, leaving 16 bases between them. This CDR3 region has 14 residues. CDR1 SGHVS and CDR2 FQNEAQ come from the germline V gene. In DNA form, the CDR3 reads TGTGCCAGCAGCCCGACGGGGGGGCGGGATGGCTACACCTTC. It translates to CASSPTGGRDGYTF.

As to this clone: At one end the junction does not follow the germline gene, possibly because of a read error. The chain couples TRBV4-2 to TRBJ1-2; D is ambiguous. Germline CDR1 reads LGHNA; CDR2 reads YNFKEQ. CDR3 length: 12 amino acids. The CDR3 loop is CASSLFGDGYTF. CDR3 nucleotide sequence: TGTGCCAGCAGCTTGTTTGGGGATGGTTACACCTTC.

This clone was seen a handful of times. The chain combines TRBV19 with TRBJ1-5; 7 bases match TRBD1. Germline trimming cut 5 bases from V and 6 bases from J; bases unmatched to any gene: 10. The CDR3 is made up of 15 amino acids. Germline assignment: CDR1 LNHDA and CDR2 SQIVND (reference sequence). The CDR3 reads CASSGDTGARQPQHF. The DNA of the CDR3 is TGTGCCAGTAGTGGCGATACAGGGGCACGTCAGCCCCAGCATTTT.

V usage is TRBV5-1 and J usage is TRBJ1-4; weak D call: TRBD1 (6 bases). The CDR3 contains 14 residues. Germline-derived CDR1 and CDR2 are SGHRS and YFSETQ. Trimming pared 4 bases from V and 4 bases from J, leaving 11 bases between. CDR3 region: CASSLTGFNEKLFF. CDR3 DNA sequence: TGCGCCAGCAGCCTTACAGGGTTTAATGAAAAACTGTTTTTT.

The genes are TRBV9 and TRBJ2-1, with 9 nucleotides matching TRBD2. In germline, CDR1 is SGDLS, CDR2 YYNGEE. J was trimmed by 8 bases and V by 0 bases; bases with no gene match: 3. The CDR3 spans 14 residues. CDR3 in amino acids: CASSVGLAADEQFF. CDR3 nucleotide sequence: TGTGCCAGCAGCGTAGGACTAGCGGCTGATGAGCAGTTCTTC.

This clone has a handful of counts. The chain recombines TRBV11-2 with TRBJ1-2; no definite D call. Trimming shortened V by 0 bases and J by 4 bases, and 6 bases separated the two germline ends. The CDR3 extends over 13 amino acids. Germline-derived CDR1 and CDR2 are SGHAT and FQNNGV. CDR3 loop: CASSLDPFYGYTF. The CDR3 DNA is TGTGCCAGCAGCTTAGACCCTTTCTATGGCTACACCTTC.

This chain joins TRBV11-2 and TRBJ1-1, with D maybe TRBD1 (5 bases). V lost 3 bases to trimming and J lost 5 bases, with 13 bases between them. The CDR3 spans 14 residues. CDR1 is SGHAT, CDR2 FQNNGV, per germline. The CDR3 sequence: CASSFEGTGTEAFF. CDR3 nucleotide sequence: TGTGCCAGCAGCTTTGAGGGGACGGGGACTGAAGCTTTCTTT.

This clone appeared a single time. The chain recombines TRBV7-8 with TRBJ2-7; possible D gene TRBD2, 5 bases. The CDR3 sequence is 13 residues long. V was cut by 4 bases and J by 4 bases, with 11 bases left in between. CDR1 is SGHVS, CDR2 FQNEAQ, per germline. The CDR3 DNA reads as TGTGCCAGCAGCTACCTCCCGGGGTACGAGCAGTACTTC. This sequence encodes CASSYLPGYEQYF.

CDR3 sequence: CASSLRWQSSYEQYF. CDR3 coding DNA: TGTGCCAGCAGCTTAAGGTGGCAGAGCTCCTACGAGCAGTACTTC. This chain uses TRBV7-2 with TRBJ2-7; the D is unclear. Germline CDR1 and CDR2: SGHTA and FQGNSA. V was cut by 2 bases and J by 0 bases, with 11 bases left in between. The CDR3 extends over 15 amino acids.

As for this clone: Within the sample, other DNA sequences also encode this same CDR3. V usage is TRBV30 and J usage is TRBJ1-2; D remains unclear. Germline V gene sequence: CDR1 GTSNPN, CDR2 SVGIG (reference sequence). V lost 3 bases, J lost 4 bases, and 6 bases lay in between. The CDR3 is 11 amino acids. The CDR3 DNA is TGTGCCTGGAGCCACGGCTATGGCTACACCTTC. It specifies CAWSHGYGYTF.